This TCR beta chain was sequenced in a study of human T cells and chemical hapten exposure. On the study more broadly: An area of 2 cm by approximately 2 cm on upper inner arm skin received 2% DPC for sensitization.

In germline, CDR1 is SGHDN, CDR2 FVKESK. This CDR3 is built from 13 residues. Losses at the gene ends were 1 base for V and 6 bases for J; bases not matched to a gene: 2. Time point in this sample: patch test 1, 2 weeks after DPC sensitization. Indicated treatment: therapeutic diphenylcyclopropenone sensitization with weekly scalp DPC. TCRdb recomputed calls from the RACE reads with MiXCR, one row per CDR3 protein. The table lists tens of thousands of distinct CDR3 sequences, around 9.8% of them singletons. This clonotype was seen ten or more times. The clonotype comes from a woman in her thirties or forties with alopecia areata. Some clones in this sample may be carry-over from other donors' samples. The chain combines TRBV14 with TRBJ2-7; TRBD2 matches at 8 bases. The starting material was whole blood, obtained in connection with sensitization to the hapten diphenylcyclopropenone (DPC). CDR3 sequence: CASSQGGTSEQYF. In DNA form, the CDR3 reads TGTGCCAGCAGCCAAGGGGGGACTAGCGAGCAGTACTTC.